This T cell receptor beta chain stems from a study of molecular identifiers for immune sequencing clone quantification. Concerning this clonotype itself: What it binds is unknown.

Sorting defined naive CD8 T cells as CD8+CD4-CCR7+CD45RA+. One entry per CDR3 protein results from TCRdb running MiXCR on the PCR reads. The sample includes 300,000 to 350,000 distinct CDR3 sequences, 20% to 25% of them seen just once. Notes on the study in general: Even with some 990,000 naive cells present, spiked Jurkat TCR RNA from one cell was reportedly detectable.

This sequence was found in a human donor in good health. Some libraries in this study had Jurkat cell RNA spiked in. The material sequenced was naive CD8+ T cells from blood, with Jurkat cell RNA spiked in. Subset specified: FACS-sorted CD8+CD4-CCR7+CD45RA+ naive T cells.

The CDR3 loop is CASSLEAGGLTDTQYF. The CDR3 DNA reads as TGTGCCAGCAGCTTAGAGGCGGGGGGCCTTACAGATACGCAGTATTTT. V usage is TRBV7-6 and J usage is TRBJ2-3, with 8 bases fitting TRBD2. This CDR3 spans 16 amino acids. Trimming cost V 1 base and J 3 bases; bases outside gene matches: 6. Germline assignment: CDR1 SGHVS and CDR2 FNYEAQ.